Each of the 25 T cell receptor beta chains below was sequenced from the same sample in a study of blood T cell repertoires in COVID-19. Libraries were prepared by immunoSEQ multiplex PCR; TCRdb keeps only in-frame clonotypes and omits some of them. This sample has hundreds of thousands of clones, with about nine tenths found just once. The specimen was PBMCs or T cells enriched from blood (not recorded which). These receptors were collected from a woman between 18 and 29 years old who had recovered from COVID-19.

J is TRBJ2-1 and V is TRBV28; tentative D call: TRBD1 (6 bases). The CDR3 is made up of 15 amino acids. V was clipped by 2 bases and J by 7 bases, with 15 bases between them. In germline, CDR1 is MDHEN, CDR2 SYDVKM. CDR3 coding DNA: TGTGCCAGCAGTTTAAGGACAGCAATTAAAAATGAGCAGTTCTTC. Protein product: CASSLRTAIKNEQFF.

V and J are TRBV28 and TRBJ1-1, with unresolved D. The CDR3 totals 12 residues. V lost 3 bases to trimming and J lost 5 bases, with 7 bases between them. Per germline, CDR1 MDHEN and CDR2 SYDVKM. CDR3 in amino acids: CASSFFGTEAFF. DNA of the CDR3: TGTGCCAGCAGTTTCTTCGGGACTGAAGCTTTCTTT.

The chain links TRBV19 to TRBJ1-6, with a weak D call TRBD1 (5 bases). Germline V gene sequence: CDR1 LNHDA, CDR2 SQIVND (reference sequence). V lost 8 bases to trimming and J lost 5 bases, with 13 bases between them. The CDR3 totals 14 residues. CDR3 sequence reads: CASGTGPNNSPLHF. The CDR3, as DNA: TGTGCCAGTGGGACTGGGCCTAATAATTCACCCCTCCACTTT.

This sequence joins TRBV7-2 and TRBJ2-7; 9 nucleotides agree with TRBD1. Germline CDR1 SGHTA, CDR2 FQGNSA. There are 15 residues in the CDR3. J gave up 3 bases and V 5 bases, and 8 bases lay outside the gene matches. CDR3 sequence reads: CASSGGDRVFYEQYF. The CDR3 DNA follows: TGTGCCAGCAGCGGAGGGGACAGGGTGTTCTACGAGCAGTACTTC.

V usage is TRBV5-4 and J usage is TRBJ1-2, with unresolved D. Germline V CDR1 and CDR2: SGHNT, YYREEE (reference sequence). Trimming pared 4 bases from V and 6 bases from J, leaving 13 bases between. The CDR3 is 13 amino acids. CDR3 protein: CASSLRGQDGYTF. CDR3 bases: TGTGCCAGCAGCCTCCGGGGTCAGGATGGCTACACCTTC.

The chain couples TRBV19 to TRBJ1-5; no clear D gene. Trimming removed 9 bases from V and 3 bases from J, with 18 bases in between. Germline V gene sequence: CDR1 LNHDA, CDR2 SQIVND (reference sequence). CDR3 length: 15 residues. This chain's CDR3 is CASRKWELNNQPQHF. CDR3 sequence (DNA): TGTGCCAGCAGGAAGTGGGAGTTAAACAATCAGCCCCAGCATTTT.

The rearrangement links TRBV28 to TRBJ1-3, with 7 bases that match TRBD1. This CDR3 region has 15 residues. Losses at the gene ends were 2 bases for V and 4 bases for J; bases not matched to a gene: 5. Germline V gene sequence: CDR1 MDHEN, CDR2 SYDVKM. CDR3 nucleotide sequence: TGTGCCAGCAGTTTAACAGGGGCGAGGGGAAACACCATATATTTT. Its translation is CASSLTGARGNTIYF. The whole variable domain, filled in from reference TRBV28 and TRBJ1-3, reads DVKVTQSSRYLVKRTGEKVFLECVQDMDHENMFWYRQDPGLGLRLIYFSYDVKMKEKGDIPEGYSVSREKKERFSLILESASTNQTSMYLCASSLTGARGNTIYFGEGSWLTVV.

This chain links TRBV20-1 with TRBJ1-5; D uncertain. This CDR3 spans 11 amino acids. Germline V lookup: CDR1 DFQATT, CDR2 SNEGSKA (reference sequence). V lost 6 bases and J lost 5, with 8 bases in between. The CDR3 region has the DNA TGCAGTGCCAGTCAGGATCAGCCCCAGCATTTT. It translates to CSASQDQPQHF.

The V and J genes are TRBV4-3 and TRBJ2-1, with 12 bases lining up with TRBD2. V shed 5 bases and J 2 bases; nucleotides not matched to a gene: 1. This CDR3 has 15 amino acids. Germline V gene lookup returns CDR1 LGHNA and CDR2 YSLEER. The CDR3 region is CASSASGGAYNEQFF. The CDR3 coding sequence is TGCGCCAGCAGCGCTAGCGGGGGGGCCTACAATGAGCAGTTCTTC.

The chain links TRBV18 to TRBJ1-4; possible D gene TRBD1, 6 bases. The V gene's germline CDR1 is KGHSH and CDR2 LQKENI. The CDR3 loop spans 15 amino acids. V gave up 2 bases and J gave up 6 bases, with 13 bases separating them. CDR3 sequence: CASSPSSQGDEKLFF. The CDR3 DNA reads as TGTGCCAGCTCACCAAGTTCACAGGGCGATGAAAAACTGTTTTTT.

The chain is built from TRBV11-2 and TRBJ1-3; tentative D call: TRBD1 (5 bases). V dropped 3 bases and J dropped 0 bases, with 9 bases sitting between them. The CDR3 length is 15 residues. Germline V gives CDR1 SGHAT, CDR2 FQNNGV. For the CDR3, the DNA is TGTGCCAGCAGCTTCCAGGGCAACTCTGGAAACACCATATATTTT. This translates into CASSFQGNSGNTIYF.

This clone has only one observation. This rearrangement joins TRBV7-3 to TRBJ1-1; possible D gene TRBD1, 5 bases. V was shortened by 3 bases and J by 0 bases, with 17 bases between the two germline ends. The CDR3 loop spans 17 amino acids. CDR1 SGHTA and CDR2 FQGTGA come from the germline V gene. CDR3 residues: CASSFLSRLTVNTEAFF. The CDR3 nucleotides read TGTGCCAGCAGCTTTTTGTCACGGTTGACAGTGAACACTGAAGCTTTCTTT.

This chain links TRBV12-5 with TRBJ2-3; a possible D gene is TRBD2 (6 bases). The ends were cut back, 6 bases at V and 3 bases at J, with 16 bases in the middle. CDR3 length equals 15 residues. CDR1 and CDR2 from the germline V gene are LGHNT and FRNRAP. The CDR3 loop is CASGTRGKLTDTQYF. The CDR3 coding sequence is TGTGCTAGTGGGACTCGGGGGAAATTAACAGATACGCAGTATTTT.

The CDR3 region has the DNA TGTGCCAGCAGTTTTCTTCGGGGAGGGAATTCACCCCTCCACTTT. Protein product: CASSFLRGGNSPLHF. This chain links TRBV28 with TRBJ1-6; no firm D call. CDR3 length equals 15 residues. Trimming took off 3 bases at V and 7 bases at J, with 13 bases between the two ends. Germline CDR1 MDHEN, CDR2 SYDVKM.

V is TRBV5-5 and J is TRBJ1-2; tentatively, D is TRBD1 (5 bases). This CDR3 region has 13 residues. V gave up 6 bases and J gave up 4 bases, with 13 bases separating them. Looked up from germline, CDR1 is SGHKS and CDR2 is YYEKEE (reference sequence). This CDR3 reads CASNRGGSYGYTF. The DNA for the CDR3 is TGTGCCAGCAACCGGGGGGGAAGCTATGGCTACACCTTC.

The chain uses TRBV25-1 and TRBJ2-7; weak D call: TRBD2 (7 bases). The CDR3 runs 14 residues. From germline, CDR1 is MGHDK and CDR2 SYGVNS. The V end was cut by 0 bases, the J end by 7 bases, with 13 bases between. The CDR3, as DNA: TGTGCCAGCAGTGAATATGGGGGGGCGGGTGAGCAGTACTTC. Protein product: CASSEYGGAGEQYF.

The rearrangement links TRBV9 to TRBJ2-7, with 11 positions matching TRBD2. The CDR3 runs 14 residues. Germline V CDR1 and CDR2: SGDLS, YYNGEE. Unmatched junction bases numbered 7, after V lost 3 bases and J lost 8 bases. This CDR3 reads CASSEGLAEVQQYF. The CDR3 bases are TGTGCCAGCAGCGAGGGACTAGCGGAGGTACAGCAGTACTTC.

This clone has only one observation. The V call is TRBV30, the J call TRBJ1-2, with 11 positions matching TRBD1. Germline trimming cut 2 bases from V and 6 bases from J; bases unmatched to any gene: 8. The CDR3 runs 15 residues. CDR1 and CDR2 (germline): GTSNPN, SVGIG (reference sequence). The CDR3 loop reads CAWSLSGTGGHGYTF. The CDR3 region has the DNA TGTGCCTGGAGTCTATCCGGGACAGGGGGACATGGCTACACCTTC.

This clone was counted between two and nine times. This chain connects TRBV7-2 to TRBJ1-2; D may be TRBD1 (5 bases). V was clipped by 1 base and J by 4 bases, with 10 bases between them. The CDR3 loop spans 14 amino acids. The germline V gene has CDR1 SGHTA and CDR2 FQGNSA. CDR3 sequence (DNA): TGTGCCAGCAGCTTAGAGCAGGGACTCTATGGCTACACCTTC. This codes for CASSLEQGLYGYTF. Full variable domain (rest looked up from reference TRBV7-2 and TRBJ1-2): GAGVSQSPSNKVTEKGKDVELRCDPISGHTALYWYRQSLGQGLEFLIYFQGNSAPDKSGLPSDRFSAERTGGSVSTLTIQRTQQEDSAVYLCASSLEQGLYGYTFGSGTRLTVV.

V is TRBV20-1 and J is TRBJ2-7; 10 nucleotides agree with TRBD2. This CDR3 is built from 11 residues. Per the germline V gene, CDR1 is DFQATT and CDR2 is SNEGSKA (reference sequence). The CDR3, as DNA: TGCAGCACTAGCGGGGCCTACGAGCAGTACTTC. Residues: CSTSGAYEQYF.

This clone was counted a single time. The chain is built from TRBV10-3 and TRBJ2-3; 10 nucleotides align to TRBD1. The CDR3 length is 15 residues. Per germline, CDR1 ENHRY and CDR2 SYGVKD. V was pared by 4 bases and J by 2 bases, with 3 bases of the junction left unmatched. CDR3 sequence: CAISGQGASTDTQYF. DNA of the CDR3: TGTGCCATCAGTGGACAGGGGGCCTCCACAGATACGCAGTATTTT.

The chain links TRBV27 to TRBJ2-2; no firm D call. Germline V gene lookup returns CDR1 MNHEY and CDR2 SMNVEV (reference sequence). This CDR3 has 14 amino acids. V lost 5 bases and J 5 bases, leaving 12 bases between the germline ends. For the CDR3, the DNA is TGTGCCAGCAGTCCACTCGCAGGTACCGGGGAGCTGTTTTTT. It yields the protein CASSPLAGTGELFF.

Only one count was recorded for this clone. The chain combines TRBV7-8 with TRBJ2-5, with D perhaps matching TRBD2 (7 bases). From germline, CDR1 is SGHVS and CDR2 FQNEAQ. The CDR3 runs to 13 residues. Trimming pared 5 bases from V and 7 bases from J, leaving 14 bases between. The CDR3 coding sequence is TGTGCCAGCAGCCGCCTTCGGGGGGCGACCCAGTACTTC. Translating gives CASSRLRGATQYF.

The chain uses TRBV4-3 and TRBJ1-2; D is possibly TRBD1 (5 bases). Trimming took 0 bases from V and 2 from J, leaving 10 bases between them. Germline V gives CDR1 LGHNA, CDR2 YSLEER. The CDR3 spans 15 residues. CDR3 DNA: TGCGCCAGCAGCCAAGAGTGGGGCAGGAACTATGGCTACACCTTC. It codes for CASSQEWGRNYGYTF.

The chain couples TRBV11-2 to TRBJ1-5, with TRBD1 identical over 7 bases. Germline assignment: CDR1 SGHAT and CDR2 FQNNGV. V trimming: 5 bases; J trimming: 6 bases; junction bases outside the gene matches: 4. The CDR3 has 13 residues. The CDR3 region has the DNA TGTGCCAGCAGCGCCGACAGGGTTCAGCCCCAGCATTTT. Its protein is CASSADRVQPQHF.